These 29 T cell receptor beta chains share one sample of origin, sequenced in a study of T cells in localized non-small cell lung cancer. Generated by immunoSEQ multiplex PCR, the TCRdb table keeps only in-frame clones and is missing some. The sample carries 70,000 to 75,000 clones, 70% to 85% recorded once. This specimen was peripheral blood, taken before any cancer treatment. Receptors originate from a female donor aged 60 or older with stage I lung adenocarcinoma.

As for this clone: The junction departs from germline at one end; a sequencing error may be responsible. V and J are TRBV7-9 and TRBJ2-5; D is unresolved. Germline values: CDR1 SEHNR, CDR2 FQNEAQ (reference sequence). The CDR3 has 16 residues. Here the CDR3 reads CASSLDPGSSQGTQYF. The CDR3 region has the DNA TGTGCCAGCAGCTTAGATCCCGGTTCGTCCCAAGGGACCCAGTACTTC.

The chain is built from TRBV4-1 and TRBJ2-7; the D is unclear. The V and J ends lost 0 bases and 0 bases respectively, with 6 bases between them. CDR1 is MGHRA, CDR2 YSYEKL, per germline. This CDR3 has 14 amino acids. The CDR3 loop reads CASSQEAHSYEQYF. The CDR3 DNA sequence: TGCGCCAGCAGCCAAGAGGCACACTCCTACGAGCAGTACTTC.

This clone has a single count. The chain uses TRBV6-5 and TRBJ2-2; TRBD1 agrees at 10 bases. The CDR3 totals 16 residues. The germline gives CDR1 MNHEY, CDR2 SVGAGI. Germline trimming cut 0 bases from V and 6 bases from J; bases unmatched to any gene: 4. CDR3 protein: CASSYSGQGGAGELFF. CDR3 DNA sequence: TGTGCCAGCAGTTACTCAGGACAGGGGGGGGCCGGGGAGCTGTTTTTT.

The rearrangement uses TRBV9 and TRBJ2-5, with 7 bases aligning to TRBD1. The CDR3 spans 13 residues. In germline, CDR1 is SGDLS, CDR2 YYNGEE. J gave up 5 bases and V 5 bases, and 6 bases lay outside the gene matches. CDR3 sequence (DNA): TGTGCCAGCAGGAAAACAGGGGATGAGACCCAGTACTTC. Encoded protein: CASRKTGDETQYF.

The chain joins TRBV5-6 to TRBJ1-2, with a weak D call TRBD1 (6 bases). The CDR3 runs to 15 residues. Germline CDR1 and CDR2: SGHDT and YYEEEE. The V and J ends lost 4 bases and 4 bases respectively, with 17 bases between them. In DNA form, the CDR3 reads TGTGCCAGCAGCCCTACGGACAGAATTGTCTATGGCTACACCTTC. It specifies CASSPTDRIVYGYTF.

The rearrangement uses TRBV5-4 and TRBJ2-5; D is tentatively TRBD1 or TRBD2 (5 bases each). Germline V gives CDR1 SGHNT, CDR2 YYREEE (reference sequence). There are 14 residues in the CDR3. The V and J ends lost 0 bases and 5 bases respectively, with 11 bases between them. Here the CDR3 DNA reads TGTGCCAGCAGCTTGGGTGGGGGACGCGAGACCCAGTACTTC. This codes for CASSLGGGRETQYF.

This clone was seen only once. The chain links TRBV19 to TRBJ1-1; 7 bases agree with TRBD1. In germline, CDR1 is LNHDA, CDR2 SQIVND (reference sequence). The CDR3 totals 14 residues. The V gene end was trimmed by 2 bases and the J gene end by 1 base; junction bases not matched to a gene: 1. The CDR3 DNA follows: TGTGCCAGTAGTATAAGGGGGCCGAACACTGAAGCTTTCTTT. It is translated as CASSIRGPNTEAFF.

The rearrangement links TRBV6-1 to TRBJ2-1, with 7 bases fitting TRBD1. The germline V gene encodes CDR1 MNHNS and CDR2 SASEGT. CDR3 size: 13 residues. The V and J ends lost 4 bases and 5 bases, in that order; junction bases with no gene match: 2. CDR3 DNA: TGTGCCAGCAGTGTCGACAGGGACAATGAGCAGTTCTTC. It specifies CASSVDRDNEQFF.

V is TRBV19 and J is TRBJ2-4, with D maybe TRBD1 (6 bases). The CDR3 spans 14 residues. Per germline, CDR1 LNHDA and CDR2 SQIVND (reference sequence). V lost 2 bases to trimming and J lost 5 bases, with 10 bases between them. Here the CDR3 reads CASSINRAQNIQYF. For the CDR3, the DNA is TGTGCCAGTAGTATAAACAGGGCCCAAAACATTCAGTACTTC.

In its sample, this clone was seen a few times. The V call is TRBV19, the J call TRBJ1-2; unclear D gene. Trimming removed 0 bases from V and 6 bases from J, with 14 bases in between. The germline V gene encodes CDR1 LNHDA and CDR2 SQIVND (reference sequence). The CDR3 covers 15 residues. CDR3 loop: CASSIDLMDGDGYTF. The CDR3 DNA follows: TGTGCCAGTAGTATAGATCTAATGGACGGGGATGGCTACACCTTC.

This sequence joins TRBV5-6 and TRBJ2-3; 14 positions agree with TRBD2. Per germline, CDR1 SGHDT and CDR2 YYEEEE. The CDR3 contains 15 residues. V shed 5 bases, J shed 4 bases, and the junction held 3 bases outside the gene matches. The CDR3 loop reads CASRRLAGGPDTQYF. The CDR3 DNA reads TGTGCCAGCAGGAGACTAGCGGGAGGGCCAGATACGCAGTATTTT.

The chain is built from TRBV5-4 and TRBJ2-7, with 15 bases identical to TRBD2. The CDR3 loop spans 17 amino acids. Trimming cost V 3 bases and J 2 bases; bases outside gene matches: 6. From germline, CDR1 is SGHNT and CDR2 YYREEE (reference sequence). The CDR3 bases are TGTGCCAGCAGCTATGGACTAGCGGGGGGGGTCGCCTACGAGCAGTACTTC. Residues: CASSYGLAGGVAYEQYF.

CDR3 residues: CASSIPAGATDTQYF. The CDR3 bases are TGTGCCAGTAGTATCCCAGCGGGAGCCACAGATACGCAGTATTTT. The chain joins TRBV19 to TRBJ2-3; 8 bases map to TRBD2. Germline loops: CDR1 LNHDA, CDR2 SQIVND (reference sequence). The CDR3 length is 15 residues. With 3 bases clipped from V and 2 bases from J, the junction kept 4 bases outside the gene matches.

This clone was counted between two and nine times. The V gene is TRBV7-2, the J gene TRBJ2-7; the match to TRBD2 covers 12 bases. The trim removed 5 bases at V and 1 base at J, leaving 3 bases unmatched. The germline V gene encodes CDR1 SGHTA and CDR2 FQGNSA. This CDR3 is 15 amino acids long. The CDR3 protein is CASSIGLAGSYEQYF. For the CDR3, the DNA is TGTGCCAGCAGCATCGGACTAGCGGGATCCTACGAGCAGTACTTC.

There are a few counts of this clone. The chain is built from TRBV29-1 and TRBJ2-1; tentative D call: TRBD2 (6 bases). Germline lookup yields CDR1 SQVTM and CDR2 ANQGSEA. The CDR3 spans 14 residues. Trimming took off 4 bases at V and 5 bases at J, with 15 bases between the two ends. In DNA, the CDR3 is TGCAGCGTTGGGGCTAGCGTTACAAACAATGAGCAGTTCTTC. It yields the protein CSVGASVTNNEQFF.

This clone has a single count. The chain has TRBV12-5 and TRBJ2-7; a possible D gene is TRBD1 (8 bases). Germline CDR1 reads LGHNT; CDR2 reads FRNRAP. V lost 2 bases to trimming and J lost 6 bases, with 11 bases between them. The CDR3 length is 13 residues. CDR3 in amino acids: CASGLTGGAEQYF. The CDR3, as DNA: TGTGCTAGTGGTTTGACAGGGGGGGCCGAGCAGTACTTC.

This clone was recorded once. This sequence joins TRBV11-1 and TRBJ2-7; D uncertain. With 3 bases removed from V and 4 bases from J, the gap between germline ends came to 7 bases. There are 12 residues in the CDR3. Germline assignment: CDR1 SGHAT and CDR2 FQDESV (reference sequence). The CDR3 here is CASSFLGYEQYF. The CDR3 coding sequence is TGTGCCAGCAGCTTCCTGGGGTACGAGCAGTACTTC.

The chain recombines TRBV9 with TRBJ2-7, with a weak D call TRBD2 (7 bases). CDR1 is SGDLS, CDR2 YYNGEE, per germline. The length of the CDR3 is 15 residues. Trimming shortened V by 2 bases and J by 3 bases, and 15 bases separated the two germline ends. For the CDR3, the DNA is TGTGCCAGCAGCGTGGGGGAGGGGGTATACTACGAGCAGTACTTC. Amino acids: CASSVGEGVYYEQYF.

This clone was observed once. The chain uses TRBV27 and TRBJ2-5, with D possibly TRBD2 on 7 matching bases. The germline CDR1 and CDR2 sequences are MNHEY and SMNVEV (reference sequence). The CDR3 loop spans 15 amino acids. Trimming took 3 bases from V and 2 from J, leaving 13 bases between them. The CDR3 nucleotides are TGTGCCAGCAGTTTTGCGGGGGCCAGGCAAGAGACCCAGTACTTC. Translating gives CASSFAGARQETQYF.

The chain carries TRBV7-2 and TRBJ2-2, with D perhaps given as TRBD1 or TRBD2 (6 bases each). This CDR3 has 14 residues. Germline V gives CDR1 SGHTA, CDR2 FQGNSA. V lost 5 bases to trimming and J lost 6 bases, with 13 bases between them. The CDR3 region has the DNA TGTGCCAGCAGCCAACAGGGAGGCGCCGGGGAGCTGTTTTTT. Translated: CASSQQGGAGELFF.

The CDR3 sequence: CASSLAHRTGNAVDEKLFF. CDR3 sequence (DNA): TGTGCCAGCAGCTTGGCCCATAGGACAGGCAACGCGGTGGATGAAAAACTGTTTTTT. The chain joins TRBV5-5 to TRBJ1-4; TRBD1 matches 7 bases. J lost 6 bases, V lost 0 bases, and 17 bases had no gene match. Germline lookup yields CDR1 SGHKS and CDR2 YYEKEE (reference sequence). The length of the CDR3 is 19 residues.

The chain uses TRBV7-5 and TRBJ1-2. TRBV7-5 has pseudogene status. This CDR3 region has 18 residues. This chain's CDR3 is CARSLGGNTGDANYGYTF. The DNA for the CDR3 is TGTGCCAGAAGCTTAGGGGGGAACACAGGAGATGCTAACTATGGCTACACCTTC.

The CDR3 loop reads CASRIQAGTRYEQFF. In nucleotides, the CDR3 is TGTGCCAGCAGGATCCAAGCCGGGACTAGGTATGAGCAGTTCTTC. The chain has TRBV28 and TRBJ2-1, with 8 bases fitting TRBD2. With 6 bases clipped from V and 8 bases from J, the junction kept 12 bases outside the gene matches. CDR3 length equals 15 residues. From germline, CDR1 is MDHEN and CDR2 SYDVKM. Combining the CDR3 with reference TRBV28 and TRBJ2-1 gives the whole variable domain DVKVTQSSRYLVKRTGEKVFLECVQDMDHENMFWYRQDPGLGLRLIYFSYDVKMKEKGDIPEGYSVSREKKERFSLILESASTNQTSMYLCASRIQAGTRYEQFFGPGTRLTVL.

This chain joins TRBV5-1 and TRBJ2-3; D is possibly TRBD1 (6 bases). Trimming took off 2 bases at V and 0 bases at J, with 7 bases between the two ends. This CDR3 has 14 residues. Germline lookup yields CDR1 SGHRS and CDR2 YFSETQ. DNA of the CDR3: TGCGCCAGCAGCTTAGGACAGAGCACAGATACGCAGTATTTT. Translated: CASSLGQSTDTQYF. Supplemented by reference TRBV5-1 and TRBJ2-3, the full variable domain reads KAGVTQTPRYLIKTRGQQVTLSCSPISGHRSVSWYQQTPGQGLQFLFEYFSETQRNKGNFPGRFSGRQFSNSRSEMNVSTLELGDSALYLCASSLGQSTDTQYFGPGTRLTVL.

The chain couples TRBV5-1 to TRBJ2-7; D perhaps matches TRBD1 (6 bases). Germline V lookup: CDR1 SGHRS, CDR2 YFSETQ. The V gene lost 4 bases and the J gene lost 3 bases, with 17 bases spanning the gap. The length of the CDR3 is 15 residues. The CDR3 loop is CASSPQTGSIYEQYF. In nucleotides, the CDR3 is TGCGCCAGCAGCCCACAGACAGGTTCTATCTACGAGCAGTACTTC. The whole variable domain, remainder taken from reference TRBV5-1 and TRBJ2-7, is KAGVTQTPRYLIKTRGQQVTLSCSPISGHRSVSWYQQTPGQGLQFLFEYFSETQRNKGNFPGRFSGRQFSNSRSEMNVSTLELGDSALYLCASSPQTGSIYEQYFGPGTRLTVT.

The chain couples TRBV6-1 to TRBJ2-7, with D possibly matching TRBD1 (6 bases). Germline lookup yields CDR1 MNHNS and CDR2 SASEGT. The CDR3 sequence is 15 residues long. Trimming took 2 bases from V and 0 from J, leaving 11 bases between them. This chain's CDR3 is CASSESAGASYEQYF. In DNA, the CDR3 is TGTGCCAGCAGTGAATCGGCAGGGGCCTCCTACGAGCAGTACTTC.

By frequency in the sample, this clone is medium-sized. The CDR3 DNA is TGTGCCAGCAGTGAACGGCCACTCGGGTCCACAGATACGCAGTATTTT. This translates into CASSERPLGSTDTQYF. The chain uses TRBV6-1 and TRBJ2-3; D is undetermined. Germline V gene data show CDR1 as MNHNS and CDR2 as SASEGT. The CDR3 runs to 16 residues. V was cut by 2 bases and J by 2 bases, with 14 bases left in between.

This clone has just one count. This chain joins TRBV19 and TRBJ1-2, with 9 bases lining up with TRBD1. CDR3 length equals 14 residues. V lost 4 bases to trimming and J lost 6 bases; unmatched junction nucleotides: 6. Germline V gene sequence: CDR1 LNHDA, CDR2 SQIVND (reference sequence). CDR3 DNA sequence: TGTGCCAGTAGTAACCTTAGGACAGGGGATGGCTACACCTTC. This translates into CASSNLRTGDGYTF.

This clone was recorded only once. V is TRBV5-1 and J is TRBJ2-3; the D is unclear. The germline V gene has CDR1 SGHRS and CDR2 YFSETQ. The CDR3 has 16 amino acids. V lost 1 base, J lost 3 bases, and 15 bases lay in between. DNA of the CDR3: TGCGCCAGCAGCTTGTATCCAGCCCTGGGGACAGATACGCAGTATTTT. Translating gives CASSLYPALGTDTQYF.